Here is one T cell receptor (beta chain) with its context. The source of the sample is a study of T-cell reconstitution after alpha-beta-depleted transplantation in children. A library of TCRbeta sequences, prepared with unique molecular identifiers, was generated. In TCRdb, the PCR reads were re-called with MiXCR into one record per CDR3 protein. The data show about half a million distinct CDR3 sequences, approximately 12% seen once. V lost 1 base and J 15 bases, leaving 16 bases between the germline ends. This CDR3 is built from 13 residues. The clonotype was recovered from a human donor who donated a stem cell graft to a child with combined immunodeficiency. The sample here was PBMCs from the stem cell graft donor, taken from the stem cell graft. This sequence joins TRBV12-3 or TRBV12-4 and TRBJ2-1; possibly TRBD1 or TRBD2 for D (6 bases each). The CDR3: CASSLVSGARGFF. CDR3 bases: TGTGCCAGCAGTTTAGTATCGGGGGCCAGAGGGTTCTTC.